This T cell receptor beta chain was sequenced in a study of beta chain features in type 1 diabetes. Study conclusions and caveats: PCR might favor shorter templates, but any such skew would affect patients and controls equally. Shortening of TCRB CDR3s, moderate but significant, appeared in all four CD4+ subsets of Type 1 diabetes patients. Cells carrying high TCR expression could end up over-represented when cDNA is sequenced.

Points on this clone: Its target is not known.

From germline, CDR1 is ENHRY and CDR2 SYGVKD. V trimming: 11 bases; J trimming: 2 bases; junction bases outside the gene matches: 7. This CDR3 has 14 amino acids. Of the isolated RNA, all was reverse transcribed, and so the sequenced material was expressed TCRB transcripts. The protocol was immunoSEQ multiplex PCR, while the TCRdb copy is restricted to in-frame clones and leaves out a portion. The profile shows 450,000 to 550,000 clones, about 30% of them singletons. The TCR comes from a man younger than 35 in good health. This chain links TRBV10-3 with TRBJ2-7, with 12 bases matching TRBD1. Sequenced material: naive CD4+ T cells from blood. The CDR3 DNA follows: TGTGCCCCGAGGGACAGGGGGCGCGCCTACGAGCAGTACTTC. Encoded protein: CAPRDRGRAYEQYF.